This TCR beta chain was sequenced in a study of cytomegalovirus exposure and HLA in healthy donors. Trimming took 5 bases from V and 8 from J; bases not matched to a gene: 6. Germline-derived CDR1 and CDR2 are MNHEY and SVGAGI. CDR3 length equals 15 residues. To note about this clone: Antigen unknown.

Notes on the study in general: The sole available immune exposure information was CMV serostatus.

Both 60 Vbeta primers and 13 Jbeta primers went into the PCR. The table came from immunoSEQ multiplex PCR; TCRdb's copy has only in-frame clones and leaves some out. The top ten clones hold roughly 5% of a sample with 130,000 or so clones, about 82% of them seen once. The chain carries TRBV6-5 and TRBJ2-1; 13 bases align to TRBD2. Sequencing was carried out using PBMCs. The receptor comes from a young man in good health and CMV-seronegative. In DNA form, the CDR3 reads TGTGCCAGCAGTAGGACTAGCGGGAGATGGCATGAGCAGTTCTTC. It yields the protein CASSRTSGRWHEQFF.